The present T cell receptor (beta chain) was sequenced within a study of human T cells and chemical hapten exposure. The time point is: pre-sensitization, week 0. Treatment denoted: therapeutic diphenylcyclopropenone sensitization with weekly scalp DPC. The trim removed 6 bases at V and 4 bases at J, leaving 17 bases unmatched. The CDR3 loop spans 17 amino acids. Per the germline V gene, CDR1 is ENHRY and CDR2 is SYGVKD. Overall study results and limits: TCRs whose frequency exceeded 1 in 1000 remained the same following DPC sensitization.

Each cDNA molecule in the library carried unique molecular identifiers. Methods used by the authors: Samples held a median of around 100,000 TCRs, range 23,224–690,600. TCRdb passed the RACE reads through MiXCR, listing each CDR3 protein once. The authors' filters were not applied to this entry. This sample yields roughly 260,000 distinct CDR3 sequences, of which about 9% are seen a single time; 2.3% belongs to the top ten. In its sample, this clonotype was seen many times. What it recognizes is unknown. Here the sequenced sample was whole blood, taken in connection with sensitization to the hapten diphenylcyclopropenone (DPC). The chain carries TRBV10-3 and TRBJ1-1, with 7 bases lining up with TRBD1. This receptor was identified in a woman between 40 and 55 years old with alopecia areata. Some clones in this sample may be carry-over from other donors' samples. Written as DNA, the CDR3 is TGTGCCATCAGCCGTCTCCCGGAGACAGGGAGGGGCACTGAAGCTTTCTTT. It codes for CAISRLPETGRGTEAFF.